The entry below gives a single TCR beta chain sequence along with its context. The antigen is unknown. The data stem from a study of identical twins. Study-wide results and limits: Zero-insertion analyses could be partly confounded by invariant MAIT and iNKT cells. Reduced insertions were recorded for abundant cord blood beta clonotypes, with no such pattern in memory repertoires.

Trimming took 4 bases from V and 6 from J; bases not matched to a gene: 7. Per the germline V gene, CDR1 is MNHEY and CDR2 is SVGAGI. The CDR3 totals 16 residues. TCRdb re-called the 5' RACE reads with MiXCR, one entry per CDR3 protein. The sample has approximately 530,000 distinct CDR3 sequences, approximately 20% seen once. These data are also associated with another study on yellow fever vaccine responses in identical twins.

Sequencing was done on a sample of CD4+ T cells sorted from blood. The TCR originated in a woman aged 18-35 years in good health. The rearrangement joins TRBV6-5 to TRBJ2-1; 12 positions agree with TRBD1. The CDR3: CASSSTGTGGRNEQFF. The DNA of the CDR3 is TGTGCCAGCAGTTCGACCGGGACAGGGGGCCGCAATGAGCAGTTCTTC.